The 10 T cell receptor beta chains given below trace back to one sample, sequenced in a study of glioma-infiltrating T cells after dendritic cell vaccination. Regarding time point: after dendritic cell vaccination, including at tumor progression/relapse. The table came from immunoSEQ multiplex PCR; TCRdb's copy has only in-frame clones and leaves some out. The table lists about 24,000 clones, nearly 90% of them singletons. Sequenced material: blood, taken after dendritic cell vaccination. All receptors come from a human donor with glioblastoma.

The chain carries TRBV5-8 and TRBJ2-3, with TRBD2 as a possible D gene (6 bases). V lost 0 bases and J 5 bases, leaving 16 bases between the germline ends. The CDR3 is 16 amino acids. CDR1 is SGHTS and CDR2 is YDEGEE in the germline V gene. The DNA for the CDR3 is TGTGCCAGCAGCTTGGAGGGGACTCCTGGAGGAGATACGCAGTATTTT. Its translation: CASSLEGTPGGDTQYF.

This chain connects TRBV5-6 to TRBJ2-5; D is undetermined. The germline CDR1 and CDR2 sequences are SGHDT and YYEEEE. V was shortened by 2 bases and J by 3 bases, with 17 bases between the two germline ends. The CDR3 runs 16 residues. This chain's CDR3 is CASSFGSPVLKETQYF. The CDR3 DNA sequence: TGTGCCAGCAGCTTTGGTTCCCCCGTCCTAAAAGAGACCCAGTACTTC.

This clone was seen a single time. The J gene is TRBJ2-3, the V gene TRBV25-1; the match to TRBD2 covers 8 bases. The CDR3 runs 16 residues. The V segment lost 1 base and the J segment 2 bases; nucleotides outside the gene matches: 5. Germline values: CDR1 MGHDK, CDR2 SYGVNS. The CDR3 coding sequence is TGTGCCAGCAGTGAATTGGGGCGGGGGGACACAGATACGCAGTATTTT. Translating gives CASSELGRGDTDTQYF. The full variable domain, rest sourced from reference TRBV25-1 and TRBJ2-3, is EADIYQTPRYLVIGTGKKITLECSQTMGHDKMYWYQQDPGMELHLIHYSYGVNSTEKGDLSSESTVSRIRTEHFPLTLESARPSHTSQYLCASSELGRGDTDTQYFGPGTRLTVL.

V usage is TRBV7-2 and J usage is TRBJ1-1, with a tentative D call TRBD1 (6 bases). This CDR3 has 14 residues. Germline CDR1 SGHTA, CDR2 FQGNSA. The ends were cut back, 5 bases at V and 0 bases at J, with 10 bases in the middle. The CDR3 here is CASSATGLNTEAFF. The CDR3 nucleotides read TGTGCCAGCAGCGCGACAGGATTGAACACTGAAGCTTTCTTT.

Comments on this clone: One end of the junction is discordant with germline, which a read error may explain. The chain is built from TRBV6-1 and TRBJ1-5; D is undetermined. The CDR3 loop spans 12 amino acids. CDR1 and CDR2 from the germline V gene are MNHNS and SASEGT. The DNA of the CDR3 is TGTGCCAGCAGTGAACTTAATCGGCCCCAGCATTTT. Protein sequence: CASSELNRPQHF.

Only one count was recorded for this clone. The chain couples TRBV18 to TRBJ1-5; D remains ambiguous. Germline V gene lookup returns CDR1 KGHSH and CDR2 LQKENI. This CDR3 is 14 amino acids long. Trimming took 2 bases from V and 6 from J, leaving 11 bases between them. For the CDR3, the DNA is TGTGCCAGCTCACCATCTATGTCGGGTCAGCCCCAGCATTTT. Its translation is CASSPSMSGQPQHF.

This clone was seen once. V is TRBV6-5 and J is TRBJ1-2, with D tentatively TRBD1 (5 bases). V lost 0 bases, J lost 7 bases, and 12 bases lay in between. This CDR3 is built from 14 residues. Germline loops: CDR1 MNHEY, CDR2 SVGAGI. CDR3 in amino acids: CASSYSGGASGYTF. CDR3 in DNA: TGTGCCAGCAGTTACTCGGGAGGGGCGAGTGGCTACACCTTC.

The chain couples TRBV7-8 to TRBJ2-5, with 10 bases that match TRBD2. Germline CDR1 SGHVS, CDR2 FQNEAQ. The CDR3 has 20 amino acids. With V trimmed by 4 bases and J by 1 base, 18 bases remained unmatched. CDR3 residues: CASSSLIRGMTSGFQETQYF. For the CDR3, the DNA is TGTGCCAGCAGCTCTTTAATCCGGGGAATGACTAGCGGGTTCCAAGAGACCCAGTACTTC.

The chain combines TRBV5-1 with TRBJ2-2; D not certain. CDR3 size: 13 residues. V lost 4 bases, J lost 7 bases, and 11 bases lay in between. Germline V gene lookup returns CDR1 SGHRS and CDR2 YFSETQ. The CDR3 nucleotides read TGCGCCAGCAGCCCCTTTTCTAACGGGGAGCTGTTTTTT. Residues: CASSPFSNGELFF.

The chain employs TRBV19 and TRBJ2-5, with 11 bases matching TRBD2. The assigned J gene may be wrong: the sequence end matches TRBJ2-7 better. The CDR3 has 17 amino acids. Germline assignment: CDR1 LNHDA and CDR2 SQIVND (reference sequence). CDR3 amino acids: CASRRRAGTSGSYEQYF. Here the CDR3 DNA reads TGTGCCAGTAGGAGACGAGCCGGGACTAGCGGCTCCTACGAGCAGTACTTC.